The sequence of this TCR beta chain was determined in a study of cytomegalovirus exposure and HLA in healthy donors. General study points: Some public TCRs appeared in many individuals, while most sequences were rare. A few chains tied to CMV proved CMV antigen-specific in vitro.

Germline CDR1 LNHDA, CDR2 SQIVND (reference sequence). V lost 0 bases and J lost 7; bases outside the gene matches: 8. The CDR3 is 16 amino acids. The donors were part of the validation cohort of 100 to 150 subjects. That cohort was separate from the first cohort, which comprised about 730 subjects. A word on this clone: Antigen unknown.

Sequenced by immunoSEQ multiplex PCR; TCRdb stores in-frame clones only, minus some. The repertoire has under 200,000 clones, 65% to 90% of them found once; the top ten carry 2% to 2.5%. The sample was PBMCs. J is TRBJ2-1 and V is TRBV19; the match to TRBD2 covers 8 bases. The receptor was isolated from a woman between 18 and 29 years old in good health and CMV-seronegative. The DNA for the CDR3 is TGTGCCAGTAGTATAGAGGGAACGGGGGGGCTAAATGAGCAGTTCTTC. Translation gives CASSIEGTGGLNEQFF. The variable domain in full, completed from reference TRBV19 and TRBJ2-1, reads DGGITQSPKYLFRKEGQNVTLSCEQNLNHDAMYWYRQDPGQGLRLIYYSQIVNDFQKGDIAEGYSVSREKKESFPLTVTSAQKNPTAFYLCASSIEGTGGLNEQFFGPGTRLTVL.